Many counts were recorded for the clone carrying this TCR beta chain. The antigen remains undetermined. Unsorted libraries used 2 million PBMCs kept at -80 degrees C. The data were taken from a study of neurological immune-mediated disorders. The method for making cDNA was 5'RACE, and it used 10-nucleotide random UMIs. MiXCR, applied by TCRdb to the 5' RACE reads, yields one record per CDR3 protein. In the table there are roughly 76,000 distinct CDR3 sequences, over 12% of which are singletons. Study-level findings and limits: None of the CDR3 amino acid sequences in expanded clones turned up in more than one subject, which points to private repertoires in all groups. The greatest TCR clonal expansion occurred in HTLV-1-associated myelopathy and the least in multiple sclerosis, which fell below healthy controls.

V lost 4 bases and J 7 bases, leaving 13 bases between the germline ends. This CDR3 region has 13 residues. Germline CDR1 is MDHEN and CDR2 is SYDVKM. The sequenced sample consisted of PBMCs. The sequence was collected from a woman aged 45 to 65 in good health. The chain has TRBV28 and TRBJ1-1, with D perhaps matching TRBD1 (5 bases). The CDR3 is CASSSPPTVEAFF. In DNA, the CDR3 is TGTGCCAGCAGTTCCCCCCCGACAGTTGAAGCTTTCTTT.